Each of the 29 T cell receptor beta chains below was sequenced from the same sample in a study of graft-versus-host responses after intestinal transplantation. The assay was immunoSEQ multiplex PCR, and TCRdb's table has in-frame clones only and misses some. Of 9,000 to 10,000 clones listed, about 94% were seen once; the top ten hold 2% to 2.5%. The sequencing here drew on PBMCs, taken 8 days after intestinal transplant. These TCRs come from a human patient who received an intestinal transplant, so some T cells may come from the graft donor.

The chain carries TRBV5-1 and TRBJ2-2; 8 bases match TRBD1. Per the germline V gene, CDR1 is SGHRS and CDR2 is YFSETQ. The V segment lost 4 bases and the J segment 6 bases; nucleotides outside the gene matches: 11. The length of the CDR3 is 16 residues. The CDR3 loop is CASSPQDRVWPGELFF. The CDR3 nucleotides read TGCGCCAGCAGCCCCCAGGACAGGGTGTGGCCCGGGGAGCTGTTTTTT.

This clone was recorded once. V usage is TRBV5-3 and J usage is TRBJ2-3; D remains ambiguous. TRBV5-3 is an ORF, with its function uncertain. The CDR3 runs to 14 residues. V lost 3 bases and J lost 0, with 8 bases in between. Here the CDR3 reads CARSSTRSTDTQYF. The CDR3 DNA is TGTGCCAGAAGCTCGACCCGGAGCACAGATACGCAGTATTTT.

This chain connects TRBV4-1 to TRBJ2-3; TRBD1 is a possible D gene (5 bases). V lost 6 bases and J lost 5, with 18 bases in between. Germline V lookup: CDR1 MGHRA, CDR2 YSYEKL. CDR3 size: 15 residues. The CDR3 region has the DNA TGCGCCAGCAGAATTAGGACATCCGCGAAAGATACGCAGTATTTT. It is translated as CASRIRTSAKDTQYF.

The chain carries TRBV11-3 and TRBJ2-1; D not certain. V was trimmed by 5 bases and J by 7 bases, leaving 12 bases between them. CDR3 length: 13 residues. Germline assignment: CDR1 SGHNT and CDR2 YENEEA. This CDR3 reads CASSTDLGNEQFF. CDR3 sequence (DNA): TGTGCCAGCAGCACCGATCTAGGGAATGAGCAGTTCTTC.

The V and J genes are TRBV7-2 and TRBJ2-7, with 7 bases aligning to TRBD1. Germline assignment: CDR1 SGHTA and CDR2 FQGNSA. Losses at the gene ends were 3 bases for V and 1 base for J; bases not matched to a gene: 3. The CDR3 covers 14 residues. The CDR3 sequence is CASSFNRGSYEQYF. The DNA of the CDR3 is TGTGCCAGCAGCTTTAACAGGGGATCCTACGAGCAGTACTTC.

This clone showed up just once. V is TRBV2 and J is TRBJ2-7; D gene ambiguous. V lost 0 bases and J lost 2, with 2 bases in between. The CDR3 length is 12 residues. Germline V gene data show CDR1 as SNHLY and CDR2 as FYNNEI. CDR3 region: CASSEAAYEQYF. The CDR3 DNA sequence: TGTGCCAGCAGTGAAGCGGCCTACGAGCAGTACTTC.

CDR3 sequence reads: CASSLEVEGEQYF. The CDR3 DNA sequence: TGCGCCAGCAGCTTGGAGGTGGAAGGCGAGCAGTACTTC. V usage is TRBV5-1 and J usage is TRBJ2-7; D is undetermined. With 0 bases removed from V and 6 bases from J, the gap between germline ends came to 10 bases. The CDR3 covers 13 residues. Germline CDR1 is SGHRS and CDR2 is YFSETQ.

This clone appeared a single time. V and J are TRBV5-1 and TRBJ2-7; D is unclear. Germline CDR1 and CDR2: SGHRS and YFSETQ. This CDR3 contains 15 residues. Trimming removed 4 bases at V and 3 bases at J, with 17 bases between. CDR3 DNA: TGCGCCAGCAGCCCGACGGCCCTCGGCCACTACGAGCAGTACTTC. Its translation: CASSPTALGHYEQYF.

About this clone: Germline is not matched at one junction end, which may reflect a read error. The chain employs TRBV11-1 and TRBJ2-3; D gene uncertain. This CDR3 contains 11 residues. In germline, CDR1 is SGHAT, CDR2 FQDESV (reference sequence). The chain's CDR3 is CASSLADTQYF. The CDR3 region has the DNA TGTGCCAGCAGCCTAGCAGATACGCAGTATTTT.

DNA of the CDR3: TGCGCCAGCAGCCATTCTTGGACGGGCTACGAGCAGTACTTC. Amino acid sequence: CASSHSWTGYEQYF. The chain couples TRBV4-1 to TRBJ2-7, with unresolved D. Per the germline V gene, CDR1 is MGHRA and CDR2 is YSYEKL. V was pared by 3 bases and J by 3 bases, with 12 bases between. This CDR3 region has 14 residues.

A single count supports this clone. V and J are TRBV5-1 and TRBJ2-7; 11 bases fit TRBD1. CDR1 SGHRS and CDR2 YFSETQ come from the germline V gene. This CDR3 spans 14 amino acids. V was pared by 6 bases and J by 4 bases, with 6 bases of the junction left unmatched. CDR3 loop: CASKWTGGPYEQYF. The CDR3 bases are TGCGCCAGCAAGTGGACAGGGGGCCCTTACGAGCAGTACTTC.

In DNA, the CDR3 is TGTGCCAGTAGGTCGACGAACACCGGGGAGCTGTTTTTT. Its translation: CASRSTNTGELFF. The gene calls are TRBV19 and TRBJ2-2; D ambiguous. The germline gives CDR1 LNHDA, CDR2 SQIVND (reference sequence). This CDR3 comprises 13 residues. Trimming cost V 6 bases and J 0 bases, with 5 bases left between them.

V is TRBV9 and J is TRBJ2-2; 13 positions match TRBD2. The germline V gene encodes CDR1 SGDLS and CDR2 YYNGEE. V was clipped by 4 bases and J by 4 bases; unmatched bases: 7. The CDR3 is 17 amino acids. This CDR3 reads CASSQGLAGFVTGELFF. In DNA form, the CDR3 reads TGTGCCAGCAGCCAGGGACTAGCGGGATTTGTCACCGGGGAGCTGTTTTTT.

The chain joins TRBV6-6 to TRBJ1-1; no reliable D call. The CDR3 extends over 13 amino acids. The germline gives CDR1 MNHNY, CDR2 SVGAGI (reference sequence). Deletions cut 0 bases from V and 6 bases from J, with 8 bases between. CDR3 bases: TGTGCCAGCAGTTACTCGATGGCTCCTGAAGCTTTCTTT. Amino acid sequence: CASSYSMAPEAFF.

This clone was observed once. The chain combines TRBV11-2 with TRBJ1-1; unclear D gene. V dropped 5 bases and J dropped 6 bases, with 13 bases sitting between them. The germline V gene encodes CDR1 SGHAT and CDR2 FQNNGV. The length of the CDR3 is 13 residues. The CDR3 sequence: CASSIGSRSEAFF. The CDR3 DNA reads TGTGCCAGCAGCATTGGGTCACGGTCTGAAGCTTTCTTT.

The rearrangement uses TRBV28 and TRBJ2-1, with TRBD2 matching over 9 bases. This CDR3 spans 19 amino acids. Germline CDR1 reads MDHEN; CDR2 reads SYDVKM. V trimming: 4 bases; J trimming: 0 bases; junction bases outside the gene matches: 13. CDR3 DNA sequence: TGTGCCAGCAGTTCCCCGAGTAGCGGGAGCTACGGCTCCTACAATGAGCAGTTCTTC. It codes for CASSSPSSGSYGSYNEQFF.

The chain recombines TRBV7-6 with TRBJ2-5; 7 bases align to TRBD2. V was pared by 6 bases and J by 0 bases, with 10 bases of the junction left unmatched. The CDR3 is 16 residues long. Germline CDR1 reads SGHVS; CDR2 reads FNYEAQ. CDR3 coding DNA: TGTGCCAGCAGGAGTGGGGGGGACGGAAACCAAGAGACCCAGTACTTC. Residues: CASRSGGDGNQETQYF.

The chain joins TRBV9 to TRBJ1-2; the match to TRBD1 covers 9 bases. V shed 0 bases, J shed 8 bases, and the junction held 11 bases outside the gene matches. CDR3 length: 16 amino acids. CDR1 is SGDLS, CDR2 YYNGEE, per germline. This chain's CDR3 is CASSVGISQGAGGYTF. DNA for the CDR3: TGTGCCAGCAGCGTAGGGATTTCACAGGGGGCCGGCGGCTACACCTTC.

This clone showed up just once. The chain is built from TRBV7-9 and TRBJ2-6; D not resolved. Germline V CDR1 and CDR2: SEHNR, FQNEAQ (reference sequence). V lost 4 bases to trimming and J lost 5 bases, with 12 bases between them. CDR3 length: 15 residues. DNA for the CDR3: TGTGCCAGCAGCTCGCAGGAGCTAAGGGCCAACGTCCTGACTTTC. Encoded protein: CASSSQELRANVLTF.

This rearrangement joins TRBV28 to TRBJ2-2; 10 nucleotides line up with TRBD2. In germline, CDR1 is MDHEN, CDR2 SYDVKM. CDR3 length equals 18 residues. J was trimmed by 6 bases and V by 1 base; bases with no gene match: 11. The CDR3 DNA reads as TGTGCCAGCAGTTTATTCGACAGCGGGGGGGCCTGGTCCGGGGAGCTGTTTTTT. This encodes CASSLFDSGGAWSGELFF. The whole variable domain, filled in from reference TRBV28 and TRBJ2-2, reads DVKVTQSSRYLVKRTGEKVFLECVQDMDHENMFWYRQDPGLGLRLIYFSYDVKMKEKGDIPEGYSVSREKKERFSLILESASTNQTSMYLCASSLFDSGGAWSGELFFGEGSRLTVL.

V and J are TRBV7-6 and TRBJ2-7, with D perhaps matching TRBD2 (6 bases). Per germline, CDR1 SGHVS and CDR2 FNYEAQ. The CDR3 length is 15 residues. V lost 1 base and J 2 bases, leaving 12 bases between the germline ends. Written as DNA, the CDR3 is TGTGCCAGCAGCTTAGAAGGGACTCGACCCTACGAGCAGTACTTC. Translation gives CASSLEGTRPYEQYF.

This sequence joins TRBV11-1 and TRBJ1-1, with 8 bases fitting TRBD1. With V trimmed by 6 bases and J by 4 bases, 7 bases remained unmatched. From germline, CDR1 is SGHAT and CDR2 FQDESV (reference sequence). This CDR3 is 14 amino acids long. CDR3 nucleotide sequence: TGTGCCAGCAGTTATGGACAGGGCAGCACTGAAGCTTTCTTT. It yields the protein CASSYGQGSTEAFF. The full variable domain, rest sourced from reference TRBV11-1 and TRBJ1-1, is EAEVAQSPRYKITEKSQAVAFWCDPISGHATLYWYRQILGQGPELLVQFQDESVVDDSQLPKDRFSAERLKGVDSTLKIQPAELGDSAMYLCASSYGQGSTEAFFGQGTRLTVV.

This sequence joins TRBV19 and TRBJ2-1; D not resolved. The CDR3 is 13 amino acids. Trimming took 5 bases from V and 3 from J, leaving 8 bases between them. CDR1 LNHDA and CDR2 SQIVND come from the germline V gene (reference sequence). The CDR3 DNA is TGTGCCAGTAGTCCGGCCCTCTACAATGAGCAGTTCTTC. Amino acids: CASSPALYNEQFF.

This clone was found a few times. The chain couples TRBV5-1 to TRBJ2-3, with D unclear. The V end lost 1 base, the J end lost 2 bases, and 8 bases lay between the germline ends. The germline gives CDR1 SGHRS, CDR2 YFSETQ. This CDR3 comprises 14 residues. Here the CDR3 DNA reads TGCGCCAGCAGCTTGATCAGCCACACAGATACGCAGTATTTT. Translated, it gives CASSLISHTDTQYF.

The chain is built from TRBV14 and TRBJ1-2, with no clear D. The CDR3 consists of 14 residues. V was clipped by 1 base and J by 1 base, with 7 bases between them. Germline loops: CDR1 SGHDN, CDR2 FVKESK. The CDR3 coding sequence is TGTGCCAGCAGCCAAGCTTTCGATAACTATGGCTACACCTTC. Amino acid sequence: CASSQAFDNYGYTF.

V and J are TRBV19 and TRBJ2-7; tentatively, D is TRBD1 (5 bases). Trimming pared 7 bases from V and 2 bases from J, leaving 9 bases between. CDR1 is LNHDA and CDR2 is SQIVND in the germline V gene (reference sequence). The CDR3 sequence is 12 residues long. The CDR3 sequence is CASTDKAYEQYF. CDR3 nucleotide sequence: TGTGCCAGTACGGACAAGGCCTACGAGCAGTACTTC.

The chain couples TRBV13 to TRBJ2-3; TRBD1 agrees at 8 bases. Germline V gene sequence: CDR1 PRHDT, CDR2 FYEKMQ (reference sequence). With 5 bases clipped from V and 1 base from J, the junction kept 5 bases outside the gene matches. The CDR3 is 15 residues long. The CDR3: CASSPRQGRTDTQYF. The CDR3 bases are TGTGCCAGCAGCCCGAGACAGGGGCGCACAGATACGCAGTATTTT.

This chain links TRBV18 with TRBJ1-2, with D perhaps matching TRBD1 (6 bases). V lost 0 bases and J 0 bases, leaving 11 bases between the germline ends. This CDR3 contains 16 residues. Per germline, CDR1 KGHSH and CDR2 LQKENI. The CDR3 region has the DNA TGTGCCAGCTCACCACCGGTTCAGGGGACTAACTATGGCTACACCTTC. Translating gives CASSPPVQGTNYGYTF.

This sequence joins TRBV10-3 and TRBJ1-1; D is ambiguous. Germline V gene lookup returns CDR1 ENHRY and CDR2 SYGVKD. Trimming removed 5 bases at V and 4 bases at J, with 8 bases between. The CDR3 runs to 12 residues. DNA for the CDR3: TGTGCCATCAGTCGAGGTGGCACTGAAGCTTTCTTT. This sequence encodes CAISRGGTEAFF.